These T cell receptor beta chains were read from a single sample in a study of PD-1 blockade in classical Hodgkin lymphoma. Clones were read by immunoSEQ multiplex PCR, and TCRdb kept only the in-frame ones, dropping some. The data hold under 80,000 clones, with 60% to 80% observed a single time. The starting material was peripheral blood mononuclear cells (PBMCs), obtained before the second cycle of nivolumab. The source of these receptors is a human donor with classical Hodgkin lymphoma. The CDR3 runs from the conserved cysteine through the conserved F or W. The D gene is left open where the match is weak. Clone sizes are given selectively: once, few, many, or a class where the clone is expanded.

D gene,V gene,J gene,clone size,CDR3 DNA,CDR3 protein
NA,TRBV19,TRBJ1-1,NA,TGTGCCAGTAGTATGACGTGGATGAACACTGAAGCTTTCTTT,CASSMTWMNTEAFF
TRBD2,TRBV29-1,TRBJ2-7,NA,TGCAGCGTTGAGGTGACCGGGGGGGTTGACGAGCAGTACTTC,CSVEVTGGVDEQYF
NA,TRBV23-1,TRBJ2-1,NA,TGCGCCAGCAGTCGGCGGACAGTAGACAATGAGCAGTTCTTC,CASSRRTVDNEQFF
TRBD2,TRBV10-1,TRBJ2-5,NA,TGCGCCAGCAGTGAAAACGTAGCGGGGGGAATAGAGACCCAGTACTTC,CASSENVAGGIETQYF
TRBD1,TRBV4-2,TRBJ1-3,NA,TGTGCCAGCAGCGAGGACAGGGCACGAAACACCATATATTTT,CASSEDRARNTIYF
TRBD1,TRBV27,TRBJ2-3,few,TGTGCCAGCAGTTCGACGGGACAGGGGTTTTCTAGCACAGATACGCAGTATTTT,CASSSTGQGFSSTDTQYF
NA,TRBV9,TRBJ2-3,many,TGTGCCAGCAGCGCCTTAGTCCCGGATACGCAGTATTTT,CASSALVPDTQYF
NA,TRBV7-9,TRBJ1-3,medium-sized,TGTGCCAGCAGCCCGGACGGATACTCTGGAAACACCATATATTTT,CASSPDGYSGNTIYF
NA,TRBV7-9,TRBJ1-1,NA,TGTGCCAGCAGCTTAGGAACCCTTGAAGCTTTCTTT,CASSLGTLEAFF
NA,TRBV9,TRBJ1-1,few,TGTGCCAGCAGCGTTGACAGTTTTAACACTGAAGCTTTCTTT,CASSVDSFNTEAFF
NA,TRBV28,TRBJ1-3,NA,TGTGCCAGCAGTTTACTTTCGGGATCGGGAAACACCATATATTTT,CASSLLSGSGNTIYF
TRBD1,TRBV5-1,TRBJ1-3,few,TGCGCCAGCAGTCCGACAGGGGGAAACACCATATATTTT,CASSPTGGNTIYF
NA,TRBV4-1,TRBJ2-5,NA,TGCGCCAGCAGCCATGCCCTAGGGGAGTCAGAGACCCAGTACTTC,CASSHALGESETQYF